Listed below are T cell receptor beta chains from one sample, sequenced in a study of blood T cell repertoires in COVID-19. Measured with immunoSEQ multiplex PCR; TCRdb has only the in-frame clones, and not every one. This sample has approximately 150,000 clones, with more than 75% found just once. Material for sequencing was peripheral blood. These receptors all come from a woman in her 70s with acute or convalescent COVID-19. Each CDR3 is given with its conserved first and last residue. The order of the fields is V gene, clone size, D gene, J gene, CDR3 DNA, CDR3 protein. D genes are given only for firm matches. Clone size, where shown, is once, few, many, or a class for clones that have expanded.

TRBV11-2,-,TRBD2,TRBJ2-7,TGTGCCAGCAGCCCCTCCCCGGGGGGAATATACGAGCAGTACTTC,CASSPSPGGIYEQYF
TRBV15,-,-,TRBJ1-4,TGTGCCACCAGCAGAGATCCGGGGGGAGAAAAACTGTTTTTT,CATSRDPGGEKLFF
TRBV4-1,-,TRBD2,TRBJ2-7,TGCGCCAGCAGCCAAACTAGCGGCGGGTTCTACGAGCAGTACTTC,CASSQTSGGFYEQYF
TRBV7-9,-,TRBD2,TRBJ2-3,TGTGCCAGCAGCTTAGCGAGCGGGATCAGCACAGATACGCAGTATTTT,CASSLASGISTDTQYF
TRBV19,-,-,TRBJ1-1,TGTGCCAGTAGTCCGTACATGAACACTGAAGCTTTCTTT,CASSPYMNTEAFF
TRBV4-3,-,-,TRBJ1-2,TGCGCCAGCAGCTTCCGAGGGGGAAGTGGCTACACCTTC,CASSFRGGSGYTF
TRBV6-1,-,-,TRBJ1-2,TGTGCCAGCAGTGATGTATCGTTTGGGGCCGGCTATGGCTACACCTTC,CASSDVSFGAGYGYTF
TRBV14,-,TRBD1,TRBJ1-4,TGTGCCAGCAGCCCGGACAGGGAAAAACTGTTTTTT,CASSPDREKLFF
TRBV20-1,-,TRBD2,TRBJ2-5,TGCAGTGCTAGTGCGACTAGCGGGAGTATCTTGGAGACCCAGTACTTC,CSASATSGSILETQYF
TRBV10-3,once,TRBD1,TRBJ1-3,TGTGCCATGAAGGACAGGGCTAACACCATATATTTT,CAMKDRANTIYF
TRBV6-5,-,-,TRBJ1-1,TGTGCCAGCGCCTTACTAGGGGGAAACACTGAAGCTTTCTTT,CASALLGGNTEAFF
TRBV14,few,TRBD2,TRBJ2-2,TGTGCCAGCAGCCCGCTTTCGGGACTAGCGAACACCGGGGAGCTGTTTTTT,CASSPLSGLANTGELFF
TRBV7-9,once,TRBD2,TRBJ2-1,TGTGCCAGCAGCGCACTAGCGGGAGCGCCGCTCTTC,CASSALAGAPLF
TRBV24-1,-,-,TRBJ2-5,TGTGCCACCAGTGATTCGGCGGGAGTAGGGGGAGAGACCCAGTACTTC,CATSDSAGVGGETQYF
TRBV9,-,TRBD2,TRBJ2-7,TGTGCCAGCAGCCCGGGACTAGCGCCCTACGAGCAGTACTTC,CASSPGLAPYEQYF
TRBV25-1,few,-,TRBJ1-2,TGTGCCAGCAGTGACAGGGGCGGCTACACCTTC,CASSDRGGYTF
TRBV4-3,few,-,TRBJ1-2,TGCGCCAGCAGCCAATCTATTGGCGAGGGCGGCTATGGCTACACCTTC,CASSQSIGEGGYGYTF
TRBV28,-,TRBD2,TRBJ2-1,TGTGCCAGCAGTCCCCGGGCGGGGGTGAGACATGAGCAGTTCTTC,CASSPRAGVRHEQFF
TRBV9,many,TRBD1,TRBJ1-2,TGTGCCAGCAGCGCAACAGGGGATAGGGGCTATGGCTACACCTTC,CASSATGDRGYGYTF
TRBV6-5,-,TRBD1,TRBJ1-1,TGTGCCAGCAGTTACTTTTCAGGGGGGATCACTGAAGCTTTCTTT,CASSYFSGGITEAFF
TRBV7-2,-,-,TRBJ2-5,TGTGCCAGCAGCTTATGGGGGGGGGCAGAGGAGACCCAGTACTTC,CASSLWGGAEETQYF
TRBV6-2/TRBV6-3,-,TRBD1,TRBJ1-6,TGTGCCAGCAGCTCGGGACAGGGTGTTCCCTATAATTCACCCCTCCACTTT,CASSSGQGVPYNSPLHF
TRBV29-1,-,-,TRBJ1-2,TGCAGCGTTGTTGGTCCCCGCGGTAATAGCAGCTATGGCTACACCTTC,CSVVGPRGNSSYGYTF
TRBV6-1,-,TRBD2,TRBJ2-3,TGTGCCAGCAGTGAAGTCACCAGAGCGGGGTACACAGATACGCAGTATTTT,CASSEVTRAGYTDTQYF
TRBV4-3,-,TRBD2,TRBJ2-1,TGCGCCAGCAGCCTGATGTCGGGAGGCCACAATGAGCAGTTCTTC,CASSLMSGGHNEQFF
TRBV29-1,-,TRBD1,TRBJ1-2,TGCAGCGTTGAAGTGGGGCGGCAGGGGGATGGGTATGGCTACACCTTC,CSVEVGRQGDGYGYTF
TRBV30,-,TRBD1,TRBJ2-3,TGTGCCTGGATTCCAGGGGGTAGCACAGATACGCAGTATTTT,CAWIPGGSTDTQYF
TRBV2,-,-,TRBJ1-2,TGTGCCAGCTTAGTAGGGGTGCCGTTTGGCTACACCTTC,CASLVGVPFGYTF
TRBV7-3,-,-,TRBJ1-1,TGTGCCAGCAGCCCCGCGGGCAGGAACACTGAAGCTTTCTTT,CASSPAGRNTEAFF
TRBV30,-,TRBD1,TRBJ1-6,TGTGCCTGGAGTTCCAGGGGACAGAATTCACCCCTCCACTTT,CAWSSRGQNSPLHF
TRBV19,-,TRBD1,TRBJ1-5,TGTGCCAGTAGCCCGAGGACAGGGGGCGGGCAGCCCCAGCATTTT,CASSPRTGGGQPQHF
TRBV19,-,TRBD2,TRBJ2-3,TGTGCCAGTATCGCTAGCGGGGGGCGTTTGAATACGCAGTATTTT,CASIASGGRLNTQYF
TRBV23-1,-,-,TRBJ1-2,TGCGCCAGCAGTGTGTCAGGGGAAGGCTATGGCTACACCTTC,CASSVSGEGYGYTF
TRBV5-4,-,TRBD1,TRBJ2-3,TGTGCCAGCAGCTTGGGACAGGGGCGCCCAGATACGCAGTATTTT,CASSLGQGRPDTQYF
TRBV7-2,-,-,TRBJ2-5,TGTGCCAGCAGCTTAGCTAGGCTAGCGGAGACCCAGTACTTC,CASSLARLAETQYF
TRBV3-1/TRBV3-2,-,-,TRBJ1-1,TGTGCCAGCAGCCAAGTCCAGGGTGTTACTGAAGCTTTCTTT,CASSQVQGVTEAFF
TRBV6-6,-,-,TRBJ1-2,TGTGCCAGCAGTTCAGGGCTCGCTAACTATGGCTACACCTTC,CASSSGLANYGYTF
TRBV7-2,-,-,TRBJ1-6,TGTGCCAGCAGCTTGGCGGGGGGAGGGGGTTCACCCCTCCACTTT,CASSLAGGGGSPLHF
TRBV7-9,-,TRBD1,TRBJ2-2,TGTGCCAGCAGCTTAGCTCTGTCCGCAGGGGGAAACACCGGGGAGCTGTTTTTT,CASSLALSAGGNTGELFF
TRBV24-1,few,-,TRBJ1-1,TGTGCCACCAGTGATTCTTCAGGGAACACTGAAGCTTTCTTT,CATSDSSGNTEAFF
TRBV4-2,once,TRBD2,TRBJ2-3,TGTGCCAGCAGCCCTACTCCCTCTGGCGGGGGAACAGATACGCAGTATTTT,CASSPTPSGGGTDTQYF
TRBV4-1,-,-,TRBJ1-2,TGCGCCAGCAGCCAAGATTCAGGGGCCAACTATGGCTACACCTTC,CASSQDSGANYGYTF
TRBV4-2,few,-,TRBJ2-7,TGTGCCAGCAGCCAAGAACCCAGCGGTGGGTACGAGCAGTACTTC,CASSQEPSGGYEQYF
TRBV7-2,-,TRBD2,TRBJ2-3,TGTGCCAGCAGCGTTGGACTAGGTCGGACAGATACGCAGTATTTT,CASSVGLGRTDTQYF
TRBV6-5,-,TRBD1,TRBJ2-7,TGTGCCAGCAAAAACGGTCAGGGGGCGCCCCGCGAGCAGTACTTC,CASKNGQGAPREQYF
TRBV19,many,TRBD2,TRBJ2-2,TGTGCCAGTAGGGGGACTAGCGCTTACACCGGGGAGCTGTTTTTT,CASRGTSAYTGELFF
TRBV5-1,-,TRBD1,TRBJ1-2,TGCGCCAGCAGCTTCCAGGGGGAAAACTATGGCTACACCTTC,CASSFQGENYGYTF
TRBV7-8,once,-,TRBJ2-6,TGTGCTCCCGTTTGGAGGGGGCGCGGTGGGGCCAACGTCCTGACTTTC,CAPVWRGRGGANVLTF